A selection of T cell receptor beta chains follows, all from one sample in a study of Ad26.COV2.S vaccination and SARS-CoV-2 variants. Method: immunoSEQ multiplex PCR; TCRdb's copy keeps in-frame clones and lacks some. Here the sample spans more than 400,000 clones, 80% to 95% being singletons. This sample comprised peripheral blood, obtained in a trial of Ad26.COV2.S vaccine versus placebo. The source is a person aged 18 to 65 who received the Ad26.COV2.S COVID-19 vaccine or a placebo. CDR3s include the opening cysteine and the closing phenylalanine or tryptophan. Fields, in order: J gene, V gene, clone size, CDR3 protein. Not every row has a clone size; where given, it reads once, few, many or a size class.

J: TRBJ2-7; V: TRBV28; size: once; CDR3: CASGNSGGTSYEQYF
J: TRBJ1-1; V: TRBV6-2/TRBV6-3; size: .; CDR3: CASSYSGRANTEAFF
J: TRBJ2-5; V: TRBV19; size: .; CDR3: CASSEVLAGQETQYF
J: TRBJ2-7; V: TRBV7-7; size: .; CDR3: CASSLDGLGEQYF
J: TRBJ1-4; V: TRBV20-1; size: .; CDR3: CSARPQEKLFF
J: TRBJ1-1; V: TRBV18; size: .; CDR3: CASSPSAGKSPGAFF
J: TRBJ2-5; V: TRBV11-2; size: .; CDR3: CASSLDGWRGYQETQYF
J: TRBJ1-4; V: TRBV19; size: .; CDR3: CASSIGQGDKLFF
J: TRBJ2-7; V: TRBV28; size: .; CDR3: CASAQEIYEQYF
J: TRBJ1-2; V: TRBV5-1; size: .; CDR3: CASSLYWGDNYGYTF
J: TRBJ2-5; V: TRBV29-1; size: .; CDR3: CSASGLAGRETQYF
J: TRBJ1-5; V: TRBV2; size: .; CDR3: CASSLRGGLSNQPQHF
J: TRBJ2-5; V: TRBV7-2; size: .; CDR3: CASSIGTSQETQYF
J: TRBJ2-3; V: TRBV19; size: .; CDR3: CASSPHLMLGTDTQYF
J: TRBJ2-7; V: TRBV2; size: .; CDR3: CASSETGIYEQYF
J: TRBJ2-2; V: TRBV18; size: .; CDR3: CASSPRVGGNTGELFF
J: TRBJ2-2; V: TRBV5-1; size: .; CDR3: CASSLEGRAGELFF
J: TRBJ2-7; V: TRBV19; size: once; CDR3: CASSLQQGPFYEQYF
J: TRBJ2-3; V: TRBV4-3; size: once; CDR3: CASSPRPPPGTDTQYF
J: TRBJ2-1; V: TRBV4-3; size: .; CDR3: CASSQDAVGLLNEQFF
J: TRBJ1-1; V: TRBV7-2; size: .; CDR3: CASSLRVGGETEAFF
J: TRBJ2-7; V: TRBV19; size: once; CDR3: CASSVILNGHEQYF
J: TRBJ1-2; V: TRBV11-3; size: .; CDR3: CASSFGARCPYGYTF
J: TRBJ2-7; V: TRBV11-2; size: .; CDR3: CASSLTGGGSYEQYF
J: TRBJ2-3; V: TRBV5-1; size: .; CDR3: CASSLRSGGPPGTQYF
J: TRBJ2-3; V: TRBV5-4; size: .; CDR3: CASSLTATSGGGDTQYF
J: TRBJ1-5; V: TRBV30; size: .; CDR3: CAWQTQGRYQPQHF
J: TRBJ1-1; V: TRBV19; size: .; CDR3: CASSRTGRNTEAFF
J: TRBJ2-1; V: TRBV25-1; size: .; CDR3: CASSGRTNSYNEQFF
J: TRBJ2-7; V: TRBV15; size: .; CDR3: CATSTTREQYF
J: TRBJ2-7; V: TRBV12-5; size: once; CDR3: CASGLDVNPSEQYF
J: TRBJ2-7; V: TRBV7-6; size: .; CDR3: CASSQQGPYSYEQYF
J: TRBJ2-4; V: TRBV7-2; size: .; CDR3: CASSPGAGWNIQYF
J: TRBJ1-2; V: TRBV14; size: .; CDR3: CASSKSRGQRYGYTF
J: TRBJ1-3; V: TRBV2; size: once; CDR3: CASRSGFTFSGNTIYF